The 22 T cell receptor beta chains in this list originate from one sample, sequenced in a study of shared clonotypes between healthy human individuals. This table comes from immunoSEQ multiplex PCR, and its TCRdb copy is limited to in-frame clones, with some not included. Of around 580,000 clones detected, 98% appear once; the ten largest clones hold 0.3%. Naive CD8 populations comprised CD45RO-negative cells positively selected for CCR7, excluding terminally differentiated effector memory CD45RA+ cells. The source material was naive CD8+ T cells sorted from blood. The receptors were sampled from a man between 25 and 39 years old in good health.

This chain uses TRBV11-2 with TRBJ1-1; D is ambiguous. The CDR3 runs 14 residues. V lost 0 bases to trimming and J lost 0 bases, with 5 bases between them. Per germline, CDR1 SGHAT and CDR2 FQNNGV. This CDR3 is CASSLDRVNTEAFF. DNA for the CDR3: TGTGCCAGCAGCTTAGATAGGGTGAACACTGAAGCTTTCTTT.

To note about this clone: The same CDR3 also results from other DNA sequences found in this sample. The V call is TRBV27, the J call TRBJ2-7; D might be TRBD2 (6 bases). V was clipped by 2 bases and J by 7 bases, with 9 bases between them. Germline CDR1 MNHEY, CDR2 SMNVEV (reference sequence). The CDR3 is 12 residues long. The DNA of the CDR3 is TGTGCCAGCAGTTTAGCGGGGAGGGAGCAGTACTTC. This gives the protein CASSLAGREQYF.

The chain is built from TRBV4-1 and TRBJ2-7, with 7 bases identical to TRBD2. The J segment lost 2 bases and the V segment lost 0 bases, leaving 7 bases of the junction unmatched. Germline V gene lookup returns CDR1 MGHRA and CDR2 YSYEKL. The CDR3 consists of 16 residues. The CDR3: CASSQEGLAGAYEQYF. The CDR3 nucleotides are TGCGCCAGCAGCCAAGAGGGTCTGGCGGGGGCCTACGAGCAGTACTTC.

A single count supports this clone. This sequence joins TRBV11-2 and TRBJ2-7; 9 bases are a match to TRBD2. Germline values: CDR1 SGHAT, CDR2 FQNNGV. The CDR3 runs to 15 residues. The J segment lost 3 bases and the V segment lost 0 bases, leaving 3 bases of the junction unmatched. The CDR3 DNA sequence: TGTGCCAGCAGCTTAGAAGTAGCGGGAGACTACGAGCAGTACTTC. Its protein is CASSLEVAGDYEQYF. Full variable domain (remainder filled in from reference TRBV11-2 and TRBJ2-7): EAGVAQSPRYKIIEKRQSVAFWCNPISGHATLYWYQQILGQGPKLLIQFQNNGVVDDSQLPKDRFSAERLKGVDSTLKIQPAKLEDSAVYLCASSLEVAGDYEQYFGPGTRLTVT.

This clone occurred once. The rearrangement links TRBV7-2 to TRBJ2-3; 8 nucleotides match TRBD2. The CDR3 runs 17 residues. The V gene's germline CDR1 is SGHTA and CDR2 FQGNSA. Losses at the gene ends were 3 bases for V and 4 bases for J; bases not matched to a gene: 12. The CDR3 region is CASSFPLEAGVSDTQYF. The CDR3 nucleotides are TGTGCCAGCAGCTTCCCTCTTGAAGCGGGAGTATCAGATACGCAGTATTTT.

This clone has only one observation. The chain recombines TRBV10-3 with TRBJ1-1; tentative D call: TRBD1 (5 bases). The V gene's germline CDR1 is ENHRY and CDR2 SYGVKD. CDR3 length equals 13 residues. The ends were cut back, 2 bases at V and 4 bases at J, with 8 bases in the middle. The CDR3 DNA sequence: TGTGCCATCAGTGAGGAAGGGGCCACTGAAGCTTTCTTT. It translates to CAISEEGATEAFF.

The chain is built from TRBV2 and TRBJ1-2, with D perhaps TRBD1 (6 bases). Germline V gives CDR1 SNHLY, CDR2 FYNNEI. CDR3 length equals 13 residues. V lost 1 base and J 8 bases, leaving 11 bases between the germline ends. The CDR3 reads CASSEGGGQGYTF. The CDR3 nucleotides are TGTGCCAGCAGTGAAGGTGGGGGGCAAGGCTACACCTTC.

CDR3 region: CASLTGELFF. The CDR3 coding sequence is TGTGCCAGCCTCACCGGGGAGCTGTTTTTT. The chain recombines TRBV7-9 with TRBJ2-2, with D uncertain. This CDR3 has 10 amino acids. Trimming pared 8 bases from V and 4 bases from J, leaving 2 bases between. The germline CDR1 and CDR2 sequences are SEHNR and FQNEAQ (reference sequence). Full variable domain (outside the CDR3, taken from reference TRBV7-9 and TRBJ2-2): DTGVSQNPRHKITKRGQNVTFRCDPISEHNRLYWYRQTLGQGPEFLTYFQNEAQLEKSRLLSDRFSAERPKGSFSTLEIQRTEQGDSAMYLCASLTGELFFGEGSRLTVL.

The V call is TRBV29-1, the J call TRBJ2-3; 10 positions match TRBD2. The CDR3 consists of 14 residues. V lost 3 bases to trimming and J lost 6 bases; unmatched junction nucleotides: 6. Germline values: CDR1 SQVTM, CDR2 ANQGSEA. Written as DNA, the CDR3 is TGCAGCGTTGAGCTAGCGGGAGCGGGCGATACGCAGTATTTT. It is translated as CSVELAGAGDTQYF.

The chain combines TRBV7-9 with TRBJ2-7; the match to TRBD1 covers 7 bases. Trimming removed 1 base from V and 4 bases from J; junction bases left unmatched: 7. Germline V lookup: CDR1 SEHNR, CDR2 FQNEAQ (reference sequence). The CDR3 spans 15 residues. CDR3 residues: CASSLDQGVEYEQYF. CDR3 nucleotide sequence: TGTGCCAGCAGCTTAGATCAGGGGGTTGAGTACGAGCAGTACTTC.

The chain is built from TRBV7-3 and TRBJ2-7; 8 bases fit TRBD2. V was pared by 2 bases and J by 4 bases, with 7 bases of the junction left unmatched. The CDR3 extends over 15 amino acids. CDR1 is SGHTA and CDR2 is FQGTGA in the germline V gene. The CDR3: CASSLLAGGKYEQYF. The CDR3, as DNA: TGTGCCAGCAGCTTACTGGCGGGAGGAAAATACGAGCAGTACTTC.

The rearrangement uses TRBV28 and TRBJ1-4; the D is unclear. The germline V gene has CDR1 MDHEN and CDR2 SYDVKM. This CDR3 comprises 13 residues. With 8 bases removed from V and 7 bases from J, the gap between germline ends came to 14 bases. CDR3 sequence: CASGPSWGEKLFF. CDR3 coding DNA: TGTGCCAGCGGGCCGTCCTGGGGTGAAAAACTGTTTTTT.

This clone was seen just once. V usage is TRBV11-3 and J usage is TRBJ2-3; D is undetermined. This CDR3 region has 14 residues. V was trimmed by 4 bases and J by 2 bases, leaving 10 bases between them. Germline CDR1 reads SGHNT; CDR2 reads YENEEA. The CDR3 loop is CASSSGGYTDTQYF. CDR3 coding DNA: TGTGCCAGCAGCTCTGGTGGGTACACAGATACGCAGTATTTT.

The chain uses TRBV2 and TRBJ1-1; 7 nucleotides line up with TRBD1. The CDR3 is 14 amino acids. Germline loops: CDR1 SNHLY, CDR2 FYNNEI. The V segment lost 2 bases and the J segment 8 bases; nucleotides outside the gene matches: 8. The CDR3 nucleotides are TGTGCCAGCAGTGAAACCGGCAGGGGGACCGAAGCTTTCTTT. This translates into CASSETGRGTEAFF.

As DNA, the CDR3 is TGCGCCAGCAGCCTTAGACTAGCGGGAGTTACAGATACGCAGTATTTT. Translated, it gives CASSLRLAGVTDTQYF. The V call is TRBV4-1, the J call TRBJ2-3, with TRBD2 matching over 12 bases. Germline V CDR1 and CDR2: MGHRA, YSYEKL. This CDR3 has 16 residues. Trimming took 4 bases from V and 3 from J; bases not matched to a gene: 5.

The V gene is TRBV6-5, the J gene TRBJ2-3; 14 bases line up with TRBD2. Unmatched junction bases numbered 6, after V lost 4 bases and J lost 6 bases. CDR3 size: 16 residues. The germline V gene has CDR1 MNHEY and CDR2 SVGAGI. The CDR3 region is CASSSMRTSGRDTQYF. CDR3 nucleotides: TGTGCCAGCAGTTCCATGAGGACTAGCGGGAGGGATACGCAGTATTTT.

J is TRBJ1-1 and V is TRBV5-5; tentatively, D is TRBD1 (5 bases). V was trimmed by 1 base and J by 4 bases, leaving 11 bases between them. Looked up from germline, CDR1 is SGHKS and CDR2 is YYEKEE (reference sequence). The CDR3 extends over 14 amino acids. The CDR3 spells CASSLWGTTTEAFF. Here the CDR3 DNA reads TGTGCCAGCAGCTTGTGGGGCACAACCACTGAAGCTTTCTTT.

CDR3 DNA: TGTGCCAGCATGGGTCGACAGGGAAGGGGGAATGACTATGGCTACACCTTC. Translating it yields CASMGRQGRGNDYGYTF. The J gene is TRBJ1-2, the V gene TRBV27, with 7 bases lining up with TRBD1. This CDR3 comprises 17 residues. Trimming removed 7 bases from V and 3 bases from J; junction bases left unmatched: 17. Germline V gives CDR1 MNHEY, CDR2 SMNVEV (reference sequence).

J is TRBJ2-7 and V is TRBV27, with D possibly TRBD1 on 5 matching bases. Germline CDR1 reads MNHEY; CDR2 reads SMNVEV (reference sequence). This CDR3 comprises 14 residues. The germline V and J ends were trimmed by 1 base and 3 bases, with 10 bases remaining between them. The CDR3 is CASSLWQGGYEQYF. CDR3 bases: TGTGCCAGCAGTTTATGGCAGGGTGGCTACGAGCAGTACTTC.

For this clone: The junction differs from germline at one of its ends, possibly a read error. The chain carries TRBV20-1 and TRBJ2-3; D is uncertain. The CDR3 extends over 10 amino acids. Germline CDR1 is DFQATT and CDR2 is SNEGSKA (reference sequence). The CDR3 coding sequence is TGCAGTGCTTTGACATCATCCCCATCTTTT. Translation gives CSALTSSPSF.

The V gene is TRBV12-1, the J gene TRBJ1-4; the table's D call TRBD1 went unverified against the DNA. TRBV12-1 is reported as a pseudogene. CDR3 size: 17 residues. The CDR3 sequence is CASTPDRQGFRGEKLFF. CDR3 coding DNA: TGTGCCAGCACCCCCGATCGACAGGGATTCCGGGGGGAAAAACTGTTTTTT.

This chain connects TRBV15 to TRBJ2-1; 10 nucleotides line up with TRBD2. V lost 3 bases, J lost 6 bases, and 8 bases stayed unmatched. Germline CDR1 LNHNV, CDR2 YYDKDF (reference sequence). This CDR3 is built from 16 residues. In nucleotides, the CDR3 is TGTGCCACCAGCAGCCGGACTAGCGGAACTTTCAATGAGCAGTTCTTC. Translating it yields CATSSRTSGTFNEQFF.